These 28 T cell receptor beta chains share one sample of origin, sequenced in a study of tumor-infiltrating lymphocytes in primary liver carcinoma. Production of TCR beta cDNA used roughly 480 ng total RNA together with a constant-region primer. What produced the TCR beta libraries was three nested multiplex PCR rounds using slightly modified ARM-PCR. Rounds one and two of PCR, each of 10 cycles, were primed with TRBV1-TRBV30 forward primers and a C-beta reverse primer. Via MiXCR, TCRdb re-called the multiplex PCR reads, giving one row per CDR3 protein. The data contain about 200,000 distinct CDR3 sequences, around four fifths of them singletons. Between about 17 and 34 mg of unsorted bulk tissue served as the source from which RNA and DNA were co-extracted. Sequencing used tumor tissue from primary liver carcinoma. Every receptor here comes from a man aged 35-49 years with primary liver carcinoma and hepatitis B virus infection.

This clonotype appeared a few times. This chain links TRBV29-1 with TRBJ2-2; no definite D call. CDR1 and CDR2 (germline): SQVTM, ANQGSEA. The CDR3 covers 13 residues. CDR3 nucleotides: TGCAGTATTGCTGGGACGAACACCGGGGAGCTGTTTTTT. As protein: CSIAGTNTGELFF.

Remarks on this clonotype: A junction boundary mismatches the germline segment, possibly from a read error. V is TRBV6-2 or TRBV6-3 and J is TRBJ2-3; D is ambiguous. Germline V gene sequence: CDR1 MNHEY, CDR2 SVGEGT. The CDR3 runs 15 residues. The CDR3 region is CVSSRSQESTDTQYF. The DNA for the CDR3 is TGTGTCAGCAGCCGATCCCAGGAAAGCACAGATACGCAGTATTTT.

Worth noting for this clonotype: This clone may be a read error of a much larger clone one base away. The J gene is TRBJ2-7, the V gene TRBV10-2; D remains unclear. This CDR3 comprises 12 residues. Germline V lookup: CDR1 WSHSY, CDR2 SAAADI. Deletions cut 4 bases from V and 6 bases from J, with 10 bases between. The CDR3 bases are TGCGCCAGCAGTGTGGTGGGCGTCGAGCAGTACTTC. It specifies CASSVVGVEQYF.

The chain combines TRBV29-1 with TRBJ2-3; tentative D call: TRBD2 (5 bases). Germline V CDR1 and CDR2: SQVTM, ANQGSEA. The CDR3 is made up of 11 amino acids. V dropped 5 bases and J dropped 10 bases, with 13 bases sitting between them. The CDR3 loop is CSVQHGVSQYF. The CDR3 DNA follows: TGCAGCGTTCAGCACGGGGTTTCGCAGTATTTT.

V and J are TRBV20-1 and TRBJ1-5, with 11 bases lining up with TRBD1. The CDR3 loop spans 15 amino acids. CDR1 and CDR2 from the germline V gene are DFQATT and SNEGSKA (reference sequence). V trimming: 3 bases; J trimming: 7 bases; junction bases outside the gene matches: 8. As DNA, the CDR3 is TGCAGTGCTAGGCGGGGGACAGGGGGTTGGCAGCCCCAGCATTTT. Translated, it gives CSARRGTGGWQPQHF.

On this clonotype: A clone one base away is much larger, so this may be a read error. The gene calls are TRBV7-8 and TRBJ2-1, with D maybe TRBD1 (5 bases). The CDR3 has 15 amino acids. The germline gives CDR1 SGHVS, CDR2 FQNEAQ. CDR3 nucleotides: TGTGCCAGCAGTATAAGGGGTAGGACCTACAATGAGCACTTCTTC. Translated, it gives CASSIRGRTYNEHFF.

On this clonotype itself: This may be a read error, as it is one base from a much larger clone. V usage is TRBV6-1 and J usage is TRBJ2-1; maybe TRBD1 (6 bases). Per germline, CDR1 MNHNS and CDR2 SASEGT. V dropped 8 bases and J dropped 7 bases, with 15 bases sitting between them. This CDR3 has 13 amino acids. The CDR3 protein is CASRARGGNEQFF. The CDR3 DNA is TGTGCCAGCCGCGCGAGAGGGGGTAATGAGCAGTTCTTC.

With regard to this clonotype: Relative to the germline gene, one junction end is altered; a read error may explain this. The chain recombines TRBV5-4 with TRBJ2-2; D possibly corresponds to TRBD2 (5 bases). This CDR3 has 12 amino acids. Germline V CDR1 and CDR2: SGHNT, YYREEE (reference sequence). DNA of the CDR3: TGTGCCAGCAGCTTCGCTTCCGGGAAGCTGTTTTTT. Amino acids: CASSFASGKLFF.

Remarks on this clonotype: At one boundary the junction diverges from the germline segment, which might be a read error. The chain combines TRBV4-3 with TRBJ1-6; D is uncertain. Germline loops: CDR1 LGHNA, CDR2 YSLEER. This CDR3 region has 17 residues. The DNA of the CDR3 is TGCGCCAGCAGCCAAGATCCTCGGGCAGGCTATAATTCATCCCTCCACTTT. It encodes CASSQDPRAGYNSSLHF.

The CDR3, as DNA: TGTGCCAGCAGCTTGACACAGACCGAAGCGAACTACGAGCAGTACTTC. Translated, it gives CASSLTQTEANYEQYF. J is TRBJ2-7 and V is TRBV5-5; D is unresolved. The CDR3 runs 16 residues. Trimming cost V 1 base and J 3 bases, with 17 bases left between them. Germline V gene sequence: CDR1 SGHKS, CDR2 YYEKEE (reference sequence).

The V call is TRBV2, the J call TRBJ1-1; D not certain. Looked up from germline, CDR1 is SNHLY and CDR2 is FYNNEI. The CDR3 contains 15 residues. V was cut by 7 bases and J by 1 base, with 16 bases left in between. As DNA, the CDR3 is TGTGCCAGCACCCAGAATCAGGTGCCGAACACTGAAGCTTTCTTT. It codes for CASTQNQVPNTEAFF.

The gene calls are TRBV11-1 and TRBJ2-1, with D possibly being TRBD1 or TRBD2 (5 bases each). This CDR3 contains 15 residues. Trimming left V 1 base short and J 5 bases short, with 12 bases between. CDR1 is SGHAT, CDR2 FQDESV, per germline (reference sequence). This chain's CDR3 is CASSLGGPLDNEQFF. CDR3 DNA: TGTGCCAGCAGCTTAGGGGGACCGCTGGACAATGAGCAGTTCTTC.

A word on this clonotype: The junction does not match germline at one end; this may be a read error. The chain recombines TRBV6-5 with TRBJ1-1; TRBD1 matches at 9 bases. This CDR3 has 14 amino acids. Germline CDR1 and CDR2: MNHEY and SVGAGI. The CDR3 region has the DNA TGTGCCAGCAGTTACAGGGGGACAGGGACTGAAACTTTCTTT. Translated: CASSYRGTGTETFF.

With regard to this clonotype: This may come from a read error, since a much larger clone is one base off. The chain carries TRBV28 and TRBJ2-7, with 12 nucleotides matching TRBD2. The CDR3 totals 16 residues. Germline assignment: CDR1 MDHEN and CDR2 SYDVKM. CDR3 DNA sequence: TGTGCCAGCAGTTTAAGGACTAGCGGGATGTTGCGCGAGCACTACTTC. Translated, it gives CASSLRTSGMLREHYF.

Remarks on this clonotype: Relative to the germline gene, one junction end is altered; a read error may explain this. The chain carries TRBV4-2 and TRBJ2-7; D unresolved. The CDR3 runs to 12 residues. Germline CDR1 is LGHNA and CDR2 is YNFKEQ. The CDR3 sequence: CDSSHEAHKQYF. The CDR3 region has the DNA TGTGACAGCAGCCATGAGGCCCACAAGCAGTACTTC.

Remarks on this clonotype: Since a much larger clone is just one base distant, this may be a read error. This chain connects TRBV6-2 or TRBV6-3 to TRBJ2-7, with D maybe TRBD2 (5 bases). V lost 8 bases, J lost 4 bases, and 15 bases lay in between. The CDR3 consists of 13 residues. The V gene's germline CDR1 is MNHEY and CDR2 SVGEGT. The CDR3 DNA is TGTGCCAGCGGCGTCGGGAACGTATACGAGCAGTACTTC. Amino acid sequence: CASGVGNVYEQYF.

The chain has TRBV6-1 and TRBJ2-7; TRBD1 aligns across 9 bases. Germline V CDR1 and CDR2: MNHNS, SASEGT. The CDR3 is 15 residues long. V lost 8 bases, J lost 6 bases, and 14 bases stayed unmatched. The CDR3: CASGAGQGPTFEQYF. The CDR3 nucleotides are TGTGCCAGCGGGGCAGGACAGGGGCCCACCTTCGAGCAGTACTTC.

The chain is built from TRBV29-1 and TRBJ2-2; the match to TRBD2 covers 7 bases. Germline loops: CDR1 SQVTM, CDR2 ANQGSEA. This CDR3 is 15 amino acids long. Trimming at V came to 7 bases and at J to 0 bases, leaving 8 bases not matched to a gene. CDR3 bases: TGCAGCGGGGGGACTATCGCGGCGAACACCGGGGAGCTGTTTTTT. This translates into CSGGTIAANTGELFF.

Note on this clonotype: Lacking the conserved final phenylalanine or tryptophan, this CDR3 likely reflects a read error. The CDR3 loop is CASSPRRRTNTGQLFI. CDR3 nucleotide sequence: TGTGCCAGTAGTCCCCGGCGGCGGACGAACACCGGGCAGCTGTTTATT. The chain combines TRBV12-3 or TRBV12-4 with TRBJ2-2; D unclear. The CDR3 contains 16 residues.

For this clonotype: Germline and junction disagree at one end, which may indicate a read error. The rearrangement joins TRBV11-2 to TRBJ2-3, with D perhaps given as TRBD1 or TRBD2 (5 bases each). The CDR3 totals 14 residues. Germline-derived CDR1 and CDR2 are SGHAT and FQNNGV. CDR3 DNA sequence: TGTGCCAGCAGTCCCCGGGGCCGGGCAGATACGGAGTATTTT. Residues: CASSPRGRADTEYF.

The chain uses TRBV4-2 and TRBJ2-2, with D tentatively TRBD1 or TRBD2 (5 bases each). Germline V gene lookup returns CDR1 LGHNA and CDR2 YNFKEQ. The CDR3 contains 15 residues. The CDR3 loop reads CTSSQTRGRTGELFF. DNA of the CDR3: TGTACAAGCAGCCAAACCCGGGGCAGAACAGGGGAGCTGTTTTTT.

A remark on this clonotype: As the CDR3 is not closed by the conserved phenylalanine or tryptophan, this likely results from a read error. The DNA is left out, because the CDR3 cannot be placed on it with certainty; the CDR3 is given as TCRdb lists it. The CDR3 loop is CASAGMRNSPPHY. V and J are TRBV11-2 and TRBJ1-6; the table assigns TRBD1, which was not confirmed against the DNA. The CDR3 is 13 amino acids in total, end residues counted. CDR1 is SGHAT, CDR2 FQNNGV, per germline.

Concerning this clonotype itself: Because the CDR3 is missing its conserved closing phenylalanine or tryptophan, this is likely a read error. DNA of the CDR3: TGTGCCAGCAGCTTAGGCGTCTCGGACAGTGAGCAGTTCCTC. Its protein is CASSLGVSDSEQFL. The chain uses TRBV11-3 and TRBJ2-1; D may be TRBD1 (6 bases). Germline V gives CDR1 SGHNT, CDR2 YENEEA. The CDR3 covers 14 residues. V was trimmed by 1 base and J by 9 bases, leaving 13 bases between them.

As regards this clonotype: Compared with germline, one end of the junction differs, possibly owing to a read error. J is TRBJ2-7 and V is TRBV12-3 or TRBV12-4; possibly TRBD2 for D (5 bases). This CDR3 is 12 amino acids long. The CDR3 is CAISPDSYAQYF. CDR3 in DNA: TGTGCCATCAGTCCGGACTCCTACGCGCAGTACTTC.

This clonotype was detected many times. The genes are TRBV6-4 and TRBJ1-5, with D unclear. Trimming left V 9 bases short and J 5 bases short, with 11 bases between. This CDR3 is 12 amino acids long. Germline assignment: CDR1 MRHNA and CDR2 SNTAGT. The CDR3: CARRGTYQPQHF. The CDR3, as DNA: TGTGCCAGGAGAGGAACATATCAGCCCCAGCATTTT.

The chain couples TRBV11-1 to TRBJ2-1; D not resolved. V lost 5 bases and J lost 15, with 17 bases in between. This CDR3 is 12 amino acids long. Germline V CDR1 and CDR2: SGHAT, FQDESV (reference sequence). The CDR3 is CASSEVLSKLFF. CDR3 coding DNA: TGTGCCAGCAGCGAGGTATTGAGTAAGCTGTTCTTC. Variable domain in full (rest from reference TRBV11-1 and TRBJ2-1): EAEVAQSPRYKITEKSQAVAFWCDPISGHATLYWYRQILGQGPELLVQFQDESVVDDSQLPKDRFSAERLKGVDSTLKIQPAELGDSAMYLCASSEVLSKLFFGPGTRLTVL.

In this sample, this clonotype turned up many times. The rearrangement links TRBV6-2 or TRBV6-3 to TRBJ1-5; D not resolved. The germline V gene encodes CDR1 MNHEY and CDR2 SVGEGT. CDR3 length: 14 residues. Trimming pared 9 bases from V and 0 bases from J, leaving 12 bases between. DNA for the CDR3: TGTGCCAGTACCGCGCCCTATAGCAATCAGCCCCAGCATTTT. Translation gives CASTAPYSNQPQHF.

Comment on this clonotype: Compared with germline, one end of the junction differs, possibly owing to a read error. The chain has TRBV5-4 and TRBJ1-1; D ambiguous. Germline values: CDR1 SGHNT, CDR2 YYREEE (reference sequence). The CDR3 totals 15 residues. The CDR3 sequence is CTSSEGSALSNEAFF. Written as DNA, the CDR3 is TGTACCAGCAGCGAGGGCAGTGCGTTGAGCAATGAAGCTTTCTTT.